This T cell receptor beta chain was profiled in a study of shared clonotypes between healthy human individuals. The study, taken as a whole, reports: Naive subsets typically showed greater estimated richness than memory subsets.

The input for sorted-subset replicate PCRs was around 210 ng DNA, 25,000 to 35,000 T cell genomes. Produced via immunoSEQ multiplex PCR; TCRdb's table is partial and in-frame only. This table has around 1.5 million clones, nearly 99% appearing once. Germline V gives CDR1 SNHLY, CDR2 FYNNEI. The V end lost 7 bases, the J end lost 1 base, and 5 bases lay between the germline ends. CDR3 length: 11 residues. In the case of this clone: What it binds is not known. At the DNA level, this CDR3 is encoded by other sequences in the same sample as well.

The sample taken for sequencing was naive CD4+ T cells sorted from blood. Subset reported: CD45RA+ positively selected. The J gene is TRBJ2-7, the V gene TRBV2; D remains ambiguous. This receptor was identified in a man aged 30 to 45 in good health. The CDR3 loop is CASTGSYEQYF. The CDR3 DNA reads as TGTGCCAGCACCGGTTCCTACGAGCAGTACTTC.